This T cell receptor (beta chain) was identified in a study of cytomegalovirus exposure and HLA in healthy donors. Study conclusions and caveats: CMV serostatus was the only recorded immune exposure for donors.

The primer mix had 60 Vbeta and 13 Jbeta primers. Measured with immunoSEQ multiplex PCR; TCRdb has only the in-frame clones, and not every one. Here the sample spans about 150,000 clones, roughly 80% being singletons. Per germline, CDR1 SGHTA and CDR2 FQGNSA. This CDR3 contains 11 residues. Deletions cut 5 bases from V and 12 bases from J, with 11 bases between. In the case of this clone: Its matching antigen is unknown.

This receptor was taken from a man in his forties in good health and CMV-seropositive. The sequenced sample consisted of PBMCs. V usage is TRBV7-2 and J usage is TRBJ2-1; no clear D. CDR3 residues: CASSVSSVQFF. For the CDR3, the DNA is TGTGCCAGCAGCGTTAGCAGCGTGCAGTTCTTC.